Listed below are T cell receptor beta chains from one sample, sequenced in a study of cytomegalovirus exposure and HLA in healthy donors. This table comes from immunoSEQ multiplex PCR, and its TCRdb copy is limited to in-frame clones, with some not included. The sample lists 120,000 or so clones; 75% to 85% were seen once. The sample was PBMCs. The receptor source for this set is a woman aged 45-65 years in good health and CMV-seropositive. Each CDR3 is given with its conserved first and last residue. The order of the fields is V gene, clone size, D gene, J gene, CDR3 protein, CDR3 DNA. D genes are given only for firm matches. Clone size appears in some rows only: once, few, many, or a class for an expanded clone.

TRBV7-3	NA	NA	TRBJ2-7	CASSTFKEPYEQYF	TGTGCCAGCAGCACGTTTAAGGAGCCCTACGAGCAGTACTTC
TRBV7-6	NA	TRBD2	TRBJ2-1	CASSLVITSGGVNEQFF	TGTGCCAGCAGCTTAGTAATTACTAGCGGGGGGGTCAATGAGCAGTTCTTC
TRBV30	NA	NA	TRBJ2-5	CAWRGWAGRSAEQYF	TGTGCCTGGAGGGGGTGGGCGGGTAGATCGGCGGAGCAGTACTTC
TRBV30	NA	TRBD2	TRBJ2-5	CAWSPGRTSGAGETQYF	TGTGCCTGGAGTCCTGGAAGGACTAGCGGAGCCGGGGAGACCCAGTACTTC
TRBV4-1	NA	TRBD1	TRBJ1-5	CASSQEGRTGGFVGNQPQHF	TGCGCCAGCAGCCAAGAAGGAAGGACAGGGGGCTTTGTTGGCAATCAGCCCCAGCATTTT
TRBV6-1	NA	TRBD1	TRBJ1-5	CASNGQGNQPQHF	TGTGCCAGCAATGGACAGGGCAATCAGCCCCAGCATTTT
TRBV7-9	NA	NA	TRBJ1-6	CASSSDSRPLHF	TGTGCCAGCAGCTCGGACAGTCGGCCCCTCCACTTT
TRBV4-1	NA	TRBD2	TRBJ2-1	CASSQERAGGQGEQFF	TGCGCCAGCAGCCAAGAAAGAGCGGGGGGGCAGGGTGAGCAGTTCTTC
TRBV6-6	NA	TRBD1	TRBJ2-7	CASSNLKDRGSHEQYF	TGTGCCAGCAGCAACCTAAAAGACAGGGGTTCCCACGAGCAGTACTTC
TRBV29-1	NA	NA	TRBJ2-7	CSVVSDRSSYEQYF	TGCAGCGTGGTATCAGACAGGTCATCCTACGAGCAGTACTTC
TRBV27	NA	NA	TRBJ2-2	CASSYAEGTGELFF	TGTGCCAGCAGTTACGCGGAGGGGACCGGGGAGCTGTTTTTT
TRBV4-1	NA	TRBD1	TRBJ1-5	CASSQSDRAGNQPQHF	TGCGCCAGCAGCCAAAGCGACAGGGCGGGCAATCAGCCCCAGCATTTT
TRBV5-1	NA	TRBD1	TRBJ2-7	CASSIGQDPYEQYF	TGCGCCAGCAGCATAGGACAGGATCCCTACGAGCAGTACTTC
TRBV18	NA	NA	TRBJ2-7	CASSIDSTQYF	TGTGCCAGCTCAATTGACAGCACGCAGTACTTC
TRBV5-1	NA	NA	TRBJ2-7	CASSGGDRSDEQYF	TGCGCCAGCAGCGGGGGGGACAGGTCCGACGAGCAGTACTTC
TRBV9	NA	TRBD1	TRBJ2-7	CASSAGTGIYEQYF	TGTGCCAGCAGCGCAGGGACAGGGATCTACGAGCAGTACTTC
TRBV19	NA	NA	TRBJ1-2	CASTVATGRANYGYTF	TGTGCCAGTACCGTGGCCACTGGCAGGGCTAACTATGGCTACACCTTC
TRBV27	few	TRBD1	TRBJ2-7	CASSFGQGVEQYF	TGTGCCAGCAGTTTCGGACAGGGGGTCGAGCAGTACTTC
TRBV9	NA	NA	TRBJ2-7	CASSAGQVVWVFGEQYF	TGTGCCAGCAGCGCAGGACAAGTTGTGTGGGTTTTCGGCGAGCAGTACTTC
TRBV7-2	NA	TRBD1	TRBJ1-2	CASSLPQGSRGYTF	TGTGCCAGCAGCTTACCACAGGGGAGTAGAGGCTACACCTTC
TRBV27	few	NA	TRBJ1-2	CASSFRGGGLQGYTF	TGTGCCAGCAGTTTCCGTGGCGGAGGTCTTCAAGGCTACACCTTC
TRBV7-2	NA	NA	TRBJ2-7	CASSLLIGQGPSYEQYF	TGTGCCAGCAGCTTATTGATAGGGCAGGGGCCTTCCTACGAGCAGTACTTC
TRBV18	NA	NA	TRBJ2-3	CASSPLGGPSTDTQYF	TGTGCCAGCTCACCACTGGGAGGCCCTAGCACAGATACGCAGTATTTT
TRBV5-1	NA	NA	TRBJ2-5	CASSLEAAWETQYF	TGCGCCAGCAGCTTGGAGGCGGCGTGGGAGACCCAGTACTTC
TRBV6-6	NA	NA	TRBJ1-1	CASSYHTGNTEAFF	TGTGCCAGCAGTTACCATACAGGGAACACTGAAGCTTTCTTT
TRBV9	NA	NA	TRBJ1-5	CASSSTDSNQPQHF	TGTGCCAGCAGCTCGACAGATAGCAATCAGCCCCAGCATTTT
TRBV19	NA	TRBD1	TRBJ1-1	CASSTGTDTEAFF	TGTGCCAGTAGTACCGGGACAGACACTGAAGCTTTCTTT
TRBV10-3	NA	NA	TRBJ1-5	CAISDRALSNQPQHF	TGTGCCATCAGTGACAGGGCCTTGAGCAATCAGCCCCAGCATTTT
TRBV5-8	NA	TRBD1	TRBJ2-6	CASIRQGGGANVLTF	TGTGCCAGCATCCGACAGGGTGGCGGGGCCAACGTCCTGACTTTC
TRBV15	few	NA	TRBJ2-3	CATSRDRGSTDTQYF	TGTGCCACCAGCAGAGACAGGGGAAGTACAGATACGCAGTATTTT
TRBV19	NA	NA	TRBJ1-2	CASSIGGSPSF	TGTGCCAGTAGTATAGGTGGGAGTCCCTCCTTC
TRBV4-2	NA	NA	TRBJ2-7	CASSQETSSSYEQYF	TGTGCCAGCAGCCAAGAGACGTCTAGCTCCTACGAGCAGTACTTC
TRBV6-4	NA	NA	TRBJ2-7	CASSPSPGYEQYF	TGTGCCAGCAGTCCCAGCCCGGGCTACGAGCAGTACTTC
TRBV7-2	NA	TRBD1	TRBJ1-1	CASSLGDRVNTEAFF	TGTGCCAGCAGCCTAGGGGACAGGGTGAACACTGAAGCTTTCTTT
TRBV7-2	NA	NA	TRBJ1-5	CASSPQGGNNQPQHF	TGTGCCAGCAGCCCCCAGGGAGGGAACAATCAGCCCCAGCATTTT
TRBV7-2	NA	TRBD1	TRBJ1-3	CASSSGTAQRNTIYF	TGTGCCAGCAGCTCAGGGACAGCACAGCGAAACACCATATATTTT
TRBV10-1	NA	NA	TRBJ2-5	CARDSPADQETQYF	TGCGCCAGGGATTCGCCAGCGGACCAAGAGACCCAGTACTTC
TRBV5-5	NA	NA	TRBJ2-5	CASSLLLETQYF	TGTGCCAGCAGCTTACTACTCGAGACCCAGTACTTC
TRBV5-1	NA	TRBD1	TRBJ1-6	CASSSGTGQSYNSPLHF	TGCGCCAGCAGCTCCGGGACAGGGCAGTCCTATAATTCACCCCTCCACTTT
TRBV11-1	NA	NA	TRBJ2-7	CASSYNAGQTEEQYF	TGTGCCAGCAGCTATAACGCCGGACAGACGGAGGAGCAGTACTTC
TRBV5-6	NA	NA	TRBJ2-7	CASSDGPSYEQYF	TGTGCCAGCAGCGATGGGCCTTCCTACGAGCAGTACTTC
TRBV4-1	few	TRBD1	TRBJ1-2	CASRQTGESGYTF	TGCGCCAGCAGGCAAACAGGGGAAAGTGGCTACACCTTC
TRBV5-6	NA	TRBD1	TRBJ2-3	CASSFYRGVDTQYF	TGTGCCAGCAGTTTTTACAGGGGGGTGGATACGCAGTATTTT
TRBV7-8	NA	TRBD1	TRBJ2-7	CASSARTGPVMEQYF	TGTGCCAGCAGCGCCCGGACAGGTCCAGTCATGGAGCAGTACTTC
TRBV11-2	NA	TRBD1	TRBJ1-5	CASSFDRGNQPQHF	TGTGCCAGCAGCTTCGACAGGGGGAATCAGCCCCAGCATTTT
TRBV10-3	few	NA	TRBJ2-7	CAIRLDISYEQYF	TGTGCCATCAGGCTCGACATCTCCTACGAGCAGTACTTC
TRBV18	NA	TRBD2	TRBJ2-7	CASSPGTSGTGEQYF	TGTGCCAGCTCACCGGGGACTAGCGGGACGGGCGAGCAGTACTTC
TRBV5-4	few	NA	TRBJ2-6	CASSFGGRGANVLTF	TGTGCCAGCAGCTTCGGGGGTAGGGGGGCCAACGTCCTGACTTTC
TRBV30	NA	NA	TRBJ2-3	CAWSGAGRGTDTQYF	TGTGCCTGGAGTGGCGCGGGGCGAGGCACAGATACGCAGTATTTT
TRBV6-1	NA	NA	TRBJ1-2	CASNLGREYGYTF	TGTGCCAGCAACTTAGGTCGGGAATATGGCTACACCTTC
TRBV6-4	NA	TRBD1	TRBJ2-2	CASSDWDRGVTGELFF	TGTGCCAGCAGTGACTGGGACAGGGGAGTCACCGGGGAGCTGTTTTTT
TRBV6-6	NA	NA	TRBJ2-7	CASSRVGGKQYF	TGTGCCAGCAGCCGGGTAGGTGGTAAGCAGTACTTC